Sequencing of this T cell receptor (beta chain) was carried out in a study of T cell repertoires in aging, cancer and after chemotherapy. In the study overall: Six age groups, ranging from 30 or younger to 70 or older, included the donors. Roughly 8.8 million TCR reads made up the full dataset. Study-level results: Median generation probability rose over the chemotherapy interval in each cancer cohort, suggesting rebound thymic output.

On this clonotype itself: The antigen is undetermined.

Trimming removed 5 bases from V and 5 bases from J, with 15 bases in between. The CDR3 extends over 13 amino acids. Germline CDR1 reads DFQATT; CDR2 reads SNEGSKA (reference sequence). Peripheral blood genomic DNA, not sorted cells or RNA, was the template. Multiplex touch-down PCR with TRB-A/B primers amplified rearranged V-D-J TRB sequences. Each CDR3 protein is one row after TCRdb ran MiXCR on the multiplex PCR reads. Here the sample spans several thousand distinct CDR3 sequences, over 25% being singletons. The clonotype was recovered from a human donor in good health. The sequenced sample consisted of blood. The chain couples TRBV20-1 to TRBJ2-5; D tentatively fits TRBD1 or TRBD2 (5 bases each). The DNA of the CDR3 is TGCAGTGCTGGGACGTCCCCCTGGGAGACCCAGTACTTC. Its translation is CSAGTSPWETQYF.